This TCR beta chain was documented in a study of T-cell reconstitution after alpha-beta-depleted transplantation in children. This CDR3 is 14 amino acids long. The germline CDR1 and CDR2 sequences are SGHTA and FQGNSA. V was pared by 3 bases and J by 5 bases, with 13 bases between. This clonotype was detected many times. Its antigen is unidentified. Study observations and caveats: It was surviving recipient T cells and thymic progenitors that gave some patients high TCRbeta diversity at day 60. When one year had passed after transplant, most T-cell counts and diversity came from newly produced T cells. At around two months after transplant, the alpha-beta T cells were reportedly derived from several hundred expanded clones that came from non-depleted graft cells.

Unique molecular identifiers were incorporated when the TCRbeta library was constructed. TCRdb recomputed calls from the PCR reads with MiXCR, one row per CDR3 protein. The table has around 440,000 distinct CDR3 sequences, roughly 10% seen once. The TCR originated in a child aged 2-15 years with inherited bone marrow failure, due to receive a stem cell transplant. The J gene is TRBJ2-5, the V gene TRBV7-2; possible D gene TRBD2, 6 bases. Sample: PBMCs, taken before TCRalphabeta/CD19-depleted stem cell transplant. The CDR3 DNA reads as TGTGCCAGCAGCTTGGCGGGATGGTCGGAGACCCAGTACTTC. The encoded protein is CASSLAGWSETQYF.